The present TCR beta chain was sequenced within a study of shared clonotypes between healthy human individuals. On this clone: The antigen remains unidentified.

The CDR3 is 15 residues long. Germline V gene lookup returns CDR1 MDHEN and CDR2 SYDVKM. Trimming removed 3 bases at V and 7 bases at J, with 13 bases between. Template for every sorted-subset replicate PCR totaled about 200 ng DNA, roughly 30,000 T cell genomes. TCRdb's copy holds only in-frame clones and misses some; the assay was immunoSEQ multiplex PCR. The sample consists of 2 million to 2.5 million clones, 95% of them appearing once. Broader study findings: It was the few donors that limited the genetic and exposure-history diversity represented. Generation of non-shared clonotypes was less probable than generation of clonotypes shared by all four donors.

This chain links TRBV28 with TRBJ1-6; D unresolved. The receptor comes from a man between 18 and 29 years old in good health. The sample comprised naive CD4+ T cells sorted from blood. The subset here: CD45RA+ positively selected. The DNA of the CDR3 is TGTGCCAGCAGTTTGAGACCCGATAGGAATTCACCCCTCCACTTT. It translates to CASSLRPDRNSPLHF. Full variable domain (missing parts from reference TRBV28 and TRBJ1-6): DVKVTQSSRYLVKRTGEKVFLECVQDMDHENMFWYRQDPGLGLRLIYFSYDVKMKEKGDIPEGYSVSREKKERFSLILESASTNQTSMYLCASSLRPDRNSPLHFGNGTRLTVT.